This note documents a single T cell receptor (beta chain) sequence. Its cognate antigen is unknown. The data belong to a study of cytomegalovirus exposure and HLA in healthy donors. Study results and limitations: A few chains tied to CMV proved CMV antigen-specific in vitro. While the bulk of TCR sequences proved rare, some public TCRs turned up in many donors. In the 130 or so validation repertoires, a later analysis found that first-cohort TCR clusters tended to co-occur.

Trimming cost V 1 base and J 1 base, with 13 bases left between them. This CDR3 comprises 16 residues. The table came from immunoSEQ multiplex PCR; TCRdb's copy has only in-frame clones and leaves some out. Found here are 100,000 to 150,000 clones, more than 95% of them singletons; the top ten hold about 1.7%. Sequencing was performed on PBMCs. The clonotype was recovered from a man younger than 30 in good health and CMV-seronegative. The chain employs TRBV23-1 and TRBJ1-2, with no clear D. TRBV23-1 belongs to the ORF category, with a function that is uncertain. CDR3 sequence reads: CASSQYPAGINYGYTF. Written as DNA, the CDR3 is TGCGCCAGCAGTCAATACCCGGCGGGCATTAACTATGGCTACACCTTC.